The rows below give T cell receptor beta chains drawn from one sample of a study of blood T cell repertoires in COVID-19. Data came from immunoSEQ multiplex PCR; TCRdb stores just in-frame clones and leaves some out. The sample includes fewer than 120,000 clones, just over 75% of them seen just once. The sequencing input was peripheral blood. These receptor sequences come from a woman of 80 years or more with acute or convalescent COVID-19. Both conserved end residues are part of each CDR3. A D gene is named only where the DNA matches it firmly. The size entry is marked missing in some rows and otherwise reads once, few, many or a size class.

>TRBJ1-2|TRBV13|TRBD1|.
TGTGCCAGCAGCTTAGGCCAGCAGGGGGGCTATGGCTACACCTTC
CASSLGQQGGYGYTF
>TRBJ1-2|TRBV5-1|TRBD1|.
TGCGCCAGCAGACCCCCAGGGGGCAGTTATGGCTACACCTTC
CASRPPGGSYGYTF
>TRBJ1-3|TRBV30|.|few
TGTGCCTGGAGTGTCCAGGGAAACACCATATATTTT
CAWSVQGNTIYF
>TRBJ1-3|TRBV7-9|TRBD1|.
TGTGCCAGCAGCTCTGACAGGGGGGGAAACACCATATATTTT
CASSSDRGGNTIYF
>TRBJ1-1|TRBV6-5|.|.
TGTGCCAGCAGTCCACTCATACGATACGAAGCTTTCTTT
CASSPLIRYEAFF
>TRBJ2-7|TRBV9|TRBD1|.
TGTGCCAGCAGCGTAAGCCCGGGACAGGGGGGATACGAGCAGTACTTC
CASSVSPGQGGYEQYF
>TRBJ2-3|TRBV7-2|TRBD2|.
TGTGCCAGCAGCTTAGACGGGAGGGGGGATACGCAGTATTTT
CASSLDGRGDTQYF
>TRBJ2-1|TRBV5-6|.|.
TGTGCCAGCAGCTTGGGACAAAACGTCGAGCAGTTCTTC
CASSLGQNVEQFF
>TRBJ2-1|TRBV11-2|TRBD2|.
TGTGCCAGCAGCTTCGGCGGGAGTATTTACAATGAGCAGTTCTTC
CASSFGGSIYNEQFF
>TRBJ2-3|TRBV10-3|.|.
TGTGCCATCAGTGTTAATCAGGGGGGTGGAGATACGCAGTATTTT
CAISVNQGGGDTQYF
>TRBJ1-3|TRBV19|.|.
TGTGCCAGTAGCCCTCTACAGGATATCCTCTCTGGAAACACCATATATTTT
CASSPLQDILSGNTIYF
>TRBJ1-1|TRBV12-3/TRBV12-4|.|once
TGTGCCAGCAGTGTAGTGCGGACTGAAGCTTTCTTT
CASSVVRTEAFF
>TRBJ1-3|TRBV7-2|.|.
TGTGCCAGCAGCTTAGCTTCGGGGAACTCTGGAAACACCATATATTTT
CASSLASGNSGNTIYF
>TRBJ2-7|TRBV20-1|.|.
TGCAGTGCTAAGGGGTACGAGCAGTACTTC
CSAKGYEQYF
>TRBJ2-6|TRBV5-1|TRBD1|.
TGCGCCAGCAGCTTGGGGACAGGGGTCGTCCTGACTTTC
CASSLGTGVVLTF
>TRBJ2-1|TRBV11-2|TRBD1|few
TGTGCCAGCAGTCATCCAGGGGGCCGATCCTACAATGAGCAGTTCTTC
CASSHPGGRSYNEQFF
>TRBJ2-1|TRBV5-1|TRBD2|.
TGCGCCAGCAGCAGTAGCGGGTCCACCTACAATGAGCAGTTCTTC
CASSSSGSTYNEQFF
>TRBJ1-2|TRBV9|TRBD1|.
TGTGCCAGCAACAAAGAGGGGACAGGGGAGTTGTATGGCTACACCTTC
CASNKEGTGELYGYTF
>TRBJ1-2|TRBV12-3/TRBV12-4|.|.
TGTGCCAGCAGGAGTTTTAACTATGGCTACACCTTC
CASRSFNYGYTF
>TRBJ2-7|TRBV6-5|.|.
TGTGCCAGCAGCCTCCAGGTGGAGGCGGGCTACGAGCAGTACTTC
CASSLQVEAGYEQYF
>TRBJ1-1|TRBV30|.|.
TGTGCCTGCACAGGGTCCCTTGAAGCTTTCTTT
CACTGSLEAFF
>TRBJ1-1|TRBV28|TRBD1|.
TGTGCCAGCAGTCATCAACAGGGGATGAACACTGAAGCTTTCTTT
CASSHQQGMNTEAFF
>TRBJ2-5|TRBV3-1/TRBV3-2|TRBD2|.
TGTGCCAGCAGCCAAGGAACTAGCGGGGGGCCCGAAGAGACCCAGTACTTC
CASSQGTSGGPEETQYF
>TRBJ2-7|TRBV6-1|TRBD2|.
TGTGCCAGCAGTGAAAAGGGTCGGACTAGCGGGGGCTACGAGCAGTACTTC
CASSEKGRTSGGYEQYF
>TRBJ2-5|TRBV18|.|.
TGTGCCAGCTCACCAAAGGCGGACACTCGCTGGCAGACCCAGTACTTC
CASSPKADTRWQTQYF
>TRBJ1-2|TRBV6-6|.|.
TGTGCCAGCAGTTATGGGTTTGACAGGTCTAACTATGGCTACACCTTC
CASSYGFDRSNYGYTF
>TRBJ2-1|TRBV9|TRBD2|.
TGTGCCAGCAGTCTGGGACTAGCGGGAGCAAGCACTTACAATGAGCAGTTCTTC
CASSLGLAGASTYNEQFF
>TRBJ2-7|TRBV10-1|.|.
TGCGCCGCCGGCCAGGGTTGGGTTGGTTACGAGCAGTACTTC
CAAGQGWVGYEQYF
>TRBJ2-7|TRBV12-3/TRBV12-4|.|.
TGTGCCAGCAGCCTCGGCTACGAGCAGTACTTC
CASSLGYEQYF
>TRBJ2-6|TRBV3-1/TRBV3-2|.|.
TGTGCCAGCAGAACTACAGGGCTCTCTGGGGCCAACGTCCTGACTTTC
CASRTTGLSGANVLTF
>TRBJ2-2|TRBV3-1/TRBV3-2|.|.
TGTGCCAGCAGCCAATTAGCCGCCGGGGAGCTGTTTTTT
CASSQLAAGELFF
>TRBJ2-1|TRBV5-1|TRBD2|.
TGCGCCAGCAGCTCGGGACTAGCGGGAGCGAATGAGCAGTTCTTC
CASSSGLAGANEQFF
>TRBJ1-2|TRBV6-1|.|.
TGTGCCAGCAGTGAAGGGAGCGAAGGGGCTAACTATGGCTACACCTTC
CASSEGSEGANYGYTF
>TRBJ1-2|TRBV3-1/TRBV3-2|TRBD1|few
TGTGCCAGCAGCCGGACAGGGGCGAATGGCTACACCTTC
CASSRTGANGYTF
>TRBJ2-2|TRBV28|.|few
TGTGCCAGCAGTTTTTCGAGCACCGGGGAGCTGTTTTTT
CASSFSSTGELFF
>TRBJ2-1|TRBV5-8|TRBD2|.
TGTGCCAGCAGCTTAAGGGAGGGTACCTACAATGAGCAGTTCTTC
CASSLREGTYNEQFF
>TRBJ1-2|TRBV18|TRBD1|.
TGTGCCAGCTCACCACTTGGGACAGGGGAAAATGGCTACACCTTC
CASSPLGTGENGYTF
>TRBJ2-7|TRBV7-2|TRBD2|.
TGTGCCAGCAGCCAACCGACTAGCGGCTCCTACGAGCAGTACTTC
CASSQPTSGSYEQYF
>TRBJ2-7|TRBV21-1|.|few
TGTGCCAGCAGTCAAGAAGAGACTAGCGGGCCCCCCTACGAGCAGTACTTC
CASSQEETSGPPYEQYF
>TRBJ2-3|TRBV7-9|TRBD2|.
TGTGCCAGCAGCTCTAGCGGGGGCACAGATACGCAGTATTTT
CASSSSGGTDTQYF
>TRBJ1-1|TRBV15|.|.
TGTGCCACCAGCTCCGGGACACTGAACACTGAAGCTTTCTTT
CATSSGTLNTEAFF